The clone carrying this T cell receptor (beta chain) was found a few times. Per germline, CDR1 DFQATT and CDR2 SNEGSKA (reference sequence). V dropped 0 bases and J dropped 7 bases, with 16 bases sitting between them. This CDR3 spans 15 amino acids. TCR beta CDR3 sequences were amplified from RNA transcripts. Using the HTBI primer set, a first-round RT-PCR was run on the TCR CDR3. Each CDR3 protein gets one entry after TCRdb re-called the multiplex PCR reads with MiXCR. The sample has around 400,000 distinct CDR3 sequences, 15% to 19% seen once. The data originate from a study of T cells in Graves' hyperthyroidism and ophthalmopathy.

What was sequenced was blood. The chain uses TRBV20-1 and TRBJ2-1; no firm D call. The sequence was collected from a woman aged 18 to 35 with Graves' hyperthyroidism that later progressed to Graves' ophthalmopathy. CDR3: CSARDLARERNEQFF. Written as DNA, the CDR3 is TGCAGTGCTAGAGATTTGGCGAGAGAGAGGAATGAGCAGTTCTTC.